This T cell receptor beta chain was sequenced in a study of beta chain features in type 1 diabetes. Whole-study context: No age, gender or cell yield differences were seen between patients and healthy donors. Findings of the study overall: Patients showed naive, central memory and Treg TCRB repertoires that appeared more similar than those of healthy donors. TCRB CDR3 length was moderately but significantly reduced in all four CD4+ subsets of Type 1 diabetes patients. More deletions and fewer insertions at VDJ junctions were found in patients with type 1 diabetes.

In total, each donor contributed a single heparinised blood draw that averaged approximately 120 mL. Germline loops: CDR1 LNHDA, CDR2 SQIVND (reference sequence). CDR3 length: 15 amino acids. V shed 4 bases and J 7 bases; nucleotides not matched to a gene: 8. This clone was counted between two and nine times. Antigen: not known. Sequenced material consisted of expressed TCRB transcripts (all of the isolated RNA was reverse transcribed). Repertoires were generated with immunoSEQ multiplex PCR, while TCRdb's copy carries only in-frame clones and drops some. The table records tens of thousands of clones, 55% to 75% of them present only once.

This TCR derives from a woman aged 30 to 39 with type 1 diabetes. The sequencing sample was made of stem cell memory CD4+ T cells from blood. The chain employs TRBV19 and TRBJ2-1; TRBD2 agrees at 9 bases. This CDR3 is CASSNLAGVRNEQFF. The CDR3 DNA reads as TGTGCCAGTAGTAATTTAGCGGGAGTTCGGAATGAGCAGTTCTTC.